A selection of T cell receptor beta chains follows, all from one sample in a study of blood T cell repertoires in COVID-19. Clones were sequenced by immunoSEQ multiplex PCR, and TCRdb holds only the in-frame ones, with some missing. The sample contains over 75,000 clones, about 84% of which appear only once. Sequencing was carried out using peripheral blood. The receptor source for this set is a human donor in a cohort sampled during active COVID-19. Both conserved end residues are part of each CDR3. D genes are given only for firm matches. Part of the rows lack a size; the others show once, few, many or a class for expanded clones.

>-|TRBD2|TRBV7-2|TRBJ2-7
CASSSTGTSPEQYF
TGTGCCAGCAGTAGTACCGGGACTAGTCCCGAGCAGTACTTC
>-|-|TRBV9|TRBJ2-4
CASSVPTGKNIQYF
TGTGCCAGCAGCGTCCCGACGGGAAAAAACATTCAGTACTTC
>many|TRBD1|TRBV27|TRBJ1-6
CASSLSGTGVSPLHF
TGTGCCAGCAGTTTATCAGGGACAGGGGTCTCACCCCTCCACTTT
>-|-|TRBV7-8|TRBJ2-1
CASSRGRGNEQFF
TGTGCCAGCAGCCGAGGTAGGGGTAATGAGCAGTTCTTC
>-|-|TRBV5-4|TRBJ1-1
CASSGVGGNTEAFF
TGTGCCAGCAGCGGGGTGGGAGGGAACACTGAAGCTTTCTTT
>-|TRBD2|TRBV4-3|TRBJ2-7
CASSQYLASGGAYEQYF
TGCGCCAGCAGCCAATACCTGGCTAGCGGAGGGGCCTACGAGCAGTACTTC
>-|-|TRBV19|TRBJ2-1
CASSIRGSGAGEQFF
TGTGCCAGTAGTATTCGAGGGTCAGGGGCGGGTGAGCAGTTCTTC
>-|-|TRBV7-9|TRBJ2-7
CASSLDQVGEQYF
TGTGCCAGCAGCTTAGATCAGGTTGGCGAGCAGTACTTC
>once|-|TRBV11-2|TRBJ1-2
CASSNGFGGFNYGYTF
TGTGCCAGCAGCAATGGCTTCGGGGGGTTTAACTATGGCTACACCTTC
>-|-|TRBV28|TRBJ2-4
CASSPAAKNIQYF
TGTGCCAGCAGTCCCGCGGCTAAAAACATTCAGTACTTC
>-|TRBD1|TRBV27|TRBJ1-1
CASSSSGGWNTEAFF
TGTGCCAGCAGTTCCTCAGGGGGGTGGAACACTGAAGCTTTCTTT
>-|-|TRBV10-3|TRBJ1-2
CAISESIQGDGYTF
TGTGCCATCAGTGAGTCGATCCAGGGCGATGGCTACACCTTC
>-|-|TRBV5-1|TRBJ2-1
CASSLPGGNEQFF
TGCGCCAGCAGCTTGCCCGGGGGAAATGAGCAGTTCTTC
>-|TRBD1|TRBV7-9|TRBJ1-1
CASRDDRGRNTEAFF
TGTGCCAGCAGGGACGACAGGGGCCGGAACACTGAAGCTTTCTTT
>-|-|TRBV5-6|TRBJ2-6
CASSFIAGANVLTF
TGTGCCAGCAGCTTTATTGCTGGGGCCAACGTCCTGACTTTC
>-|-|TRBV9|TRBJ1-1
CASSVAPSVNTEAFF
TGTGCCAGCAGCGTAGCCCCCTCGGTGAACACTGAAGCTTTCTTT
>-|TRBD2|TRBV29-1|TRBJ2-3
CSVVVRLAGVADTQYF
TGCAGCGTTGTGGTGCGACTAGCGGGAGTCGCAGATACGCAGTATTTT
>-|TRBD2|TRBV11-2|TRBJ2-1
CASSLLAGVLDEQFF
TGTGCCAGCAGTTTACTAGCGGGAGTTCTTGATGAGCAGTTCTTC
>once|TRBD2|TRBV19|TRBJ2-1
CASSIQPSGRFQKQFF
TGTGCCAGTAGTATACAGCCTAGCGGGAGGTTCCAAAAACAGTTCTTC
>-|-|TRBV19|TRBJ2-5
CATETEEETQYF
TGTGCCACTGAGACAGAAGAAGAGACCCAGTACTTC
>-|TRBD1|TRBV24-1|TRBJ2-1
CATEEDRGYNEQFF
TGTGCCACGGAAGAGGACAGGGGGTACAATGAGCAGTTCTTC
>-|-|TRBV7-2|TRBJ1-2
CASIPIRTNYGYTF
TGTGCCAGCATCCCAATCAGGACTAACTATGGCTACACCTTC
>-|TRBD2|TRBV5-4|TRBJ2-5
CASSFVTSRETQYF
TGTGCCAGCAGCTTTGTGACTAGCAGGGAGACCCAGTACTTC
>few|-|TRBV29-1|TRBJ1-4
CSVGRGNEKLFF
TGCAGCGTGGGCCGAGGGAATGAAAAACTGTTTTTT
>-|-|TRBV18|TRBJ1-4
CASSPLAGATNEKLFF
TGTGCCAGCTCACCCCTAGCAGGGGCAACTAATGAAAAACTGTTTTTT
>-|TRBD2|TRBV19|TRBJ2-5
CASSIGGRAPETQYF
TGTGCCAGTAGTATTGGAGGGAGGGCCCCAGAGACCCAGTACTTC
>few|-|TRBV10-3|TRBJ1-5
CAISGAKGSQPQHF
TGTGCCATCAGTGGGGCCAAAGGGAGTCAGCCCCAGCATTTT
>once|-|TRBV3-1/TRBV3-2|TRBJ2-1
CASSHSYNEQFF
TGTGCCAGCAGCCATTCGTACAATGAGCAGTTCTTC
>-|TRBD1|TRBV19|TRBJ2-5
CASSPRGTGAQETQYF
TGTGCCAGTAGTCCGCGAGGGACAGGGGCTCAAGAGACCCAGTACTTC
>few|-|TRBV6-5|TRBJ1-4
CASSPRAGVEKLFF
TGTGCCAGCAGCCCCAGGGCAGGGGTTGAAAAACTGTTTTTT
>-|TRBD1|TRBV19|TRBJ1-6
CASSIEPTGNSPLHF
TGTGCCAGTAGTATAGAGCCGACAGGGAATTCACCCCTCCACTTT
>-|TRBD2|TRBV28|TRBJ2-1
CASSLAGLALSNEQFF
TGTGCCAGCAGTTTGGCTGGACTAGCGTTGAGCAATGAGCAGTTCTTC
>once|TRBD1|TRBV9|TRBJ1-1
CASSVGGTGITEAFF
TGTGCCAGCAGCGTAGGTGGGACAGGGATCACTGAAGCTTTCTTT
>-|-|TRBV6-5|TRBJ2-7
CASSYSRSSSYEQYF
TGTGCCAGCAGTTACTCCCGTAGTAGCTCCTACGAGCAGTACTTC
>-|TRBD1|TRBV19|TRBJ2-2
CASSSTPGTANTGELFF
TGTGCCAGTAGTTCAACCCCGGGGACAGCGAACACCGGGGAGCTGTTTTTT
>-|-|TRBV28|TRBJ2-2
CASSLEGTGELFF
TGTGCCAGCAGTTTAGAGGGTACCGGGGAGCTGTTTTTT
>-|TRBD1|TRBV5-4|TRBJ2-2
CASSPTLDRGGGELFF
TGTGCCAGCAGCCCGACCTTGGACAGGGGAGGCGGGGAGCTGTTTTTT
>once|TRBD2|TRBV9|TRBJ2-5
CASSFPSGGGETQYF
TGTGCCAGCAGCTTCCCGTCGGGAGGGGGGGAGACCCAGTACTTC
>once|TRBD2|TRBV5-4|TRBJ2-3
CASSLSSGYTDTQYF
TGTGCCAGCAGCTTGTCTAGCGGTTACACAGATACGCAGTATTTT
>-|TRBD2|TRBV7-2|TRBJ2-1
CASSLEAGGPDEQFF
TGTGCCAGCAGCTTAGAAGCGGGGGGGCCCGATGAGCAGTTCTTC
>-|TRBD2|TRBV6-2/TRBV6-3|TRBJ2-3
CASSSNLAGTDTQYF
TGTGCCAGCAGCTCAAACCTAGCGGGAACAGATACGCAGTATTTT
>-|TRBD2|TRBV7-9|TRBJ2-5
CASSLVVTSGRYETQYF
TGTGCCAGCAGCTTAGTTGTCACTAGCGGGAGGTATGAGACCCAGTACTTC
>-|TRBD1|TRBV7-9|TRBJ1-2
CASSPNQGATNYGYTF
TGTGCCAGCAGCCCCAACCAGGGGGCGACGAACTATGGCTACACCTTC
>-|-|TRBV21-1|TRBJ2-3
CASNIQGATGPDTQYF
TGTGCCAGCAATATACAGGGGGCGACTGGCCCAGATACGCAGTATTTT
>-|TRBD1|TRBV2|TRBJ2-7
CASSPTGSYEQYF
TGTGCCAGCAGCCCGACAGGGTCCTACGAGCAGTACTTC
>-|TRBD1|TRBV7-8|TRBJ1-5
CASSTRTGANQPQHF
TGTGCCAGCAGCACCCGGACAGGGGCAAATCAGCCCCAGCATTTT
>-|-|TRBV29-1|TRBJ2-5
CSAPGRFQETQYF
TGCAGCGCCCCCGGCAGGTTCCAAGAGACCCAGTACTTC
>-|-|TRBV13|TRBJ1-1
CASSLGMNTEAFF
TGTGCCAGCAGCTTAGGCATGAACACTGAAGCTTTCTTT
>-|-|TRBV30|TRBJ2-5
CAWSVRVGETQYF
TGTGCCTGGAGTGTGAGGGTGGGGGAGACCCAGTACTTC
>-|-|TRBV7-2|TRBJ2-3
CASSLVKPTDTQYF
TGTGCCAGCAGCCTCGTTAAGCCTACAGATACGCAGTATTTT
>-|TRBD1|TRBV7-2|TRBJ1-4
CASSSGTGWELGEKLFF
TGTGCCAGCAGTTCCGGGACAGGGTGGGAGTTGGGGGAAAAACTGTTTTTT
>-|-|TRBV28|TRBJ2-3
CASSPQGISTDTQYF
TGTGCCAGCAGTCCCCAGGGGATAAGCACAGATACGCAGTATTTT
>-|TRBD2|TRBV7-2|TRBJ2-7
CASSLGLAGGGDEQYF
TGTGCCAGCAGCTTGGGACTAGCGGGAGGTGGAGACGAGCAGTACTTC
>-|-|TRBV5-4|TRBJ1-2
CASSPPAGYGYTF
TGTGCCAGCAGCCCCCCGGCGGGCTATGGCTACACCTTC
>-|TRBD2|TRBV7-2|TRBJ2-1
CASSLMSGRYNEQFF
TGTGCCAGCAGCTTAATGAGCGGGAGGTATAATGAGCAGTTCTTC